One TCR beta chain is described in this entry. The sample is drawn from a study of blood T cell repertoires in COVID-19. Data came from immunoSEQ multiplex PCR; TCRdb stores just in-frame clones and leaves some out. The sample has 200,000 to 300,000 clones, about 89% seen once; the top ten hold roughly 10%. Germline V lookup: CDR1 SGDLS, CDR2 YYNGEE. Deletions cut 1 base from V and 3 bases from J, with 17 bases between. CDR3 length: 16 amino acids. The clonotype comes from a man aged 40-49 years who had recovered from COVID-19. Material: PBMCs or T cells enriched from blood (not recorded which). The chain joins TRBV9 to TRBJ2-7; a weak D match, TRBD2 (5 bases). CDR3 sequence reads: CASSVTHSAEFYEQYF. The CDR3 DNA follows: TGTGCCAGCAGCGTAACCCACTCAGCGGAGTTCTACGAGCAGTACTTC. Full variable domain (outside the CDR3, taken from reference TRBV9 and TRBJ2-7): DSGVTQTPKHLITATGQRVTLRCSPRSGDLSVYWYQQSLDQGLQFLIQYYNGEERAKGNILERFSAQQFPDLHSELNLSSLELGDSALYFCASSVTHSAEFYEQYFGPGTRLTVT.